The clone carrying this T cell receptor (beta chain) was observed a few times. This CDR3 has 12 residues. The germline V gene has CDR1 SGHNT and CDR2 YYREEE (reference sequence). V shed 9 bases and J shed 8 bases, with 15 bases lying between them. These data originate in a study of cytomegalovirus exposure and HLA in healthy donors. Method: immunoSEQ multiplex PCR; TCRdb's copy keeps in-frame clones and lacks some. The data show around 130,000 clones, about 90% seen once. The chain is built from TRBV5-4 and TRBJ1-5, with a possible D match to TRBD1 (5 bases). Sequencing used PBMCs. The receptor's source is a man aged 30 to 45 in good health and CMV-seronegative. The CDR3 bases are TGTGCCATCGGTGCTAGGGGTAAGCCCCAGCATTTT. Amino acid sequence: CAIGARGKPQHF.